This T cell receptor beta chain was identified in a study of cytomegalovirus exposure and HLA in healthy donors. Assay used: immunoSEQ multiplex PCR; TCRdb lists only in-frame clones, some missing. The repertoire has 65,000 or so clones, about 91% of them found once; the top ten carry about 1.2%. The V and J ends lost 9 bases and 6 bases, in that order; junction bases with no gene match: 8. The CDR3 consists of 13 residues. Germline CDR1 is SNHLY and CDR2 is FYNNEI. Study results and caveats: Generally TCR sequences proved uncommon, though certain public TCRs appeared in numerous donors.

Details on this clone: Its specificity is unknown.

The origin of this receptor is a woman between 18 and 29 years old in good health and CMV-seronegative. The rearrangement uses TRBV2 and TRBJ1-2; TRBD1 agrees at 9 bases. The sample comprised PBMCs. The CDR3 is CARLRQGGDGYTF. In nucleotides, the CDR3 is TGTGCCAGACTTCGACAGGGGGGGGATGGCTACACCTTC. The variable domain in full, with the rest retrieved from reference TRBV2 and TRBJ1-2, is EPEVTQTPSHQVTQMGQEVILRCVPISNHLYFYWYRQILGQKVEFLVSFYNNEISEKSEIFDDQFSVERPDGSNFTLKIRSTKLEDSAMYFCARLRQGGDGYTFGSGTRLTVV.